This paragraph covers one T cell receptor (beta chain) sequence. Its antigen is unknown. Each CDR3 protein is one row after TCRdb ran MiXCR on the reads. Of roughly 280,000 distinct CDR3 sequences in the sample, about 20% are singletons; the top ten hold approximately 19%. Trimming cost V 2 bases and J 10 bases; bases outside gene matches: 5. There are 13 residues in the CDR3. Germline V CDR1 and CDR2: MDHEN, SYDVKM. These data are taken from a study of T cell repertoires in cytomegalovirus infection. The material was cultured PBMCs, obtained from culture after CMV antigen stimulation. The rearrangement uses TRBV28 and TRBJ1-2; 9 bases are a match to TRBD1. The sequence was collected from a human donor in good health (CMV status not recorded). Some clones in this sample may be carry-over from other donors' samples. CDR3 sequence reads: CASSLGQGNDYTF. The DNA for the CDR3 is TGTGCCAGCAGTTTAGGACAGGGGAATGACTACACCTTC.